This TCR beta chain is from a study of blood T cell repertoires in COVID-19. Study information: Collection of acute and convalescent COVID-19 samples took place in the United States, Italy and Spain.

The sample holds a few counts of this clone. Other DNA sequences in this sample translate to the same CDR3. V lost 0 bases and J lost 2; bases outside the gene matches: 3. The V gene's germline CDR1 is MRHNA and CDR2 SNTAGT. This CDR3 has 16 residues. Generated by immunoSEQ multiplex PCR, the TCRdb table keeps only in-frame clones and is missing some. The sample yields a few hundred thousand clones, approximately 86% seen once. Sequenced input: peripheral blood. The source of this sequence is a man aged 30 to 39 with active or convalescent COVID-19. The rearrangement links TRBV6-4 to TRBJ2-3; 9 nucleotides align to TRBD2. Here the CDR3 DNA reads TGTGCCAGCAGTGACTCGGGCGGGGGGGCCACAGATACGCAGTATTTT. Its translation: CASSDSGGGATDTQYF.